The 21 T cell receptor beta chains presented below share a single source sample, sequenced in a study of blood T cell repertoires in COVID-19. This table comes from immunoSEQ multiplex PCR, and its TCRdb copy is limited to in-frame clones, with some not included. The table includes a few hundred thousand clones, about nine tenths detected once. The source material was peripheral blood. These receptor sequences come from a woman in her 30s with COVID-19, enrolled during active disease.

The chain links TRBV28 to TRBJ1-5; TRBD1 agrees at 7 bases. Germline trimming cut 8 bases from V and 7 bases from J; bases unmatched to any gene: 11. Per germline, CDR1 MDHEN and CDR2 SYDVKM. The length of the CDR3 is 14 residues. In DNA form, the CDR3 reads TGTGCCAGCGCCTCCGGACAGGAGGAACAGCCCCAGCATTTT. It encodes CASASGQEEQPQHF.

This clone has a single count. V is TRBV4-1 and J is TRBJ1-4, with unresolved D. Germline CDR1 is MGHRA and CDR2 is YSYEKL. The V end lost 1 base, the J end lost 8 bases, and 14 bases lay between the germline ends. This CDR3 has 15 amino acids. In DNA, the CDR3 is TGCGCCAGCAGCCAAGCGGGGAGCGAAAGAGAAAAACTGTTTTTT. Translation gives CASSQAGSEREKLFF.

This sequence joins TRBV27 and TRBJ2-2; TRBD2 might be the D (5 bases). The V and J ends lost 2 bases and 3 bases respectively, with 7 bases between them. This CDR3 has 14 amino acids. Looked up from germline, CDR1 is MNHEY and CDR2 is SMNVEV (reference sequence). The CDR3 region has the DNA TGTGCCAGCAGTTTAGGAGGTTACACCGGGGAGCTGTTTTTT. This encodes CASSLGGYTGELFF.

This rearrangement joins TRBV6-5 to TRBJ1-5; D remains ambiguous. The CDR3 length is 15 residues. Germline CDR1 and CDR2: MNHEY and SVGAGI. V was shortened by 0 bases and J by 1 base, with 7 bases between the two germline ends. This chain's CDR3 is CASSYSYMSNQPQHF. The CDR3 nucleotides read TGTGCCAGCAGTTACTCGTACATGAGCAATCAGCCCCAGCATTTT.

This clone has a handful of counts. V gene TRBV19 combines with J gene TRBJ1-5, with D hard to call. The V gene lost 6 bases and the J gene lost 5 bases, with 11 bases spanning the gap. The CDR3 totals 13 residues. Germline CDR1 is LNHDA and CDR2 is SQIVND (reference sequence). For the CDR3, the DNA is TGTGCCAGTAGCTATACAGCTGATCAGCCCCAGCATTTT. This encodes CASSYTADQPQHF.

The gene calls are TRBV6-1 and TRBJ1-5; possible D gene TRBD1, 5 bases. Germline CDR1 and CDR2: MNHNS and SASEGT. Trimming stripped 1 base from V and 4 bases from J, with 11 bases between. The CDR3 sequence is 15 residues long. The CDR3 DNA follows: TGTGCCAGCAGTGAAGGACAGATAAAAAATCAGCCCCAGCATTTT. As protein: CASSEGQIKNQPQHF.

The rearrangement uses TRBV6-5 and TRBJ1-3; 8 bases map to TRBD1. The J segment lost 4 bases and the V segment lost 4 bases, leaving 6 bases of the junction unmatched. This CDR3 contains 15 residues. The germline CDR1 and CDR2 sequences are MNHEY and SVGAGI. CDR3 residues: CASSLVGTGGNTIYF. The CDR3 DNA sequence: TGTGCCAGCAGTTTGGTAGGGACAGGAGGAAACACCATATATTTT.

This chain joins TRBV9 and TRBJ2-7; 8 bases fit TRBD1. CDR3 length: 14 residues. Trimming took 2 bases from V and 2 from J; bases not matched to a gene: 3. Germline CDR1 SGDLS, CDR2 YYNGEE. The CDR3 sequence: CASSVRTGPYEQYF. CDR3 sequence (DNA): TGTGCCAGCAGCGTTAGGACAGGGCCCTACGAGCAGTACTTC.

J is TRBJ2-1 and V is TRBV10-3, with a tentative D call TRBD1 (5 bases). Between the trimmed V and J ends, which lost 3 bases and 14 bases, there was a span of 11 bases. Germline V gene lookup returns CDR1 ENHRY and CDR2 SYGVKD. The CDR3 sequence is 11 residues long. The CDR3 reads CAISDIRTKFF. In DNA, the CDR3 is TGTGCCATCAGTGATATTAGGACAAAGTTCTTC.

This rearrangement joins TRBV19 to TRBJ2-3; 8 nucleotides agree with TRBD2. CDR1 and CDR2 from the germline V gene are LNHDA and SQIVND (reference sequence). V lost 5 bases and J lost 0; bases outside the gene matches: 7. The CDR3 contains 16 residues. DNA for the CDR3: TGTGCCAGTAGTGATCGCGGGGGGCCGAGCACAGATACGCAGTATTTT. It encodes CASSDRGGPSTDTQYF.

The chain has TRBV6-4 and TRBJ1-1, with 7 positions matching TRBD1. V was clipped by 4 bases and J by 4 bases; unmatched bases: 6. CDR3 size: 14 residues. Germline assignment: CDR1 MRHNA and CDR2 SNTAGT. DNA for the CDR3: TGTGCCAGCAGTGCCGGACAGGAAGGCACTGAAGCTTTCTTT. Protein: CASSAGQEGTEAFF.

This clone has just one count. The chain couples TRBV11-2 to TRBJ1-1; D ambiguous. The CDR3 loop spans 13 amino acids. Germline values: CDR1 SGHAT, CDR2 FQNNGV. Trimming left V 0 bases short and J 11 bases short, with 13 bases between. CDR3 sequence (DNA): TGTGCCAGCAGCTTAGACCTGAAAAAAGCGGCTTTCTTT. Protein sequence: CASSLDLKKAAFF.

This rearrangement joins TRBV9 to TRBJ1-1; D is uncertain. Germline CDR1 is SGDLS and CDR2 is YYNGEE. Trimming pared 2 bases from V and 2 bases from J, leaving 13 bases between. The CDR3 sequence is 15 residues long. Written as DNA, the CDR3 is TGTGCCAGCAGCGTCAACACCGACTTTAACACTGAAGCTTTCTTT. This codes for CASSVNTDFNTEAFF.

The rearrangement uses TRBV6-1 and TRBJ1-6; D gene uncertain. Between the trimmed V and J ends, which lost 1 base and 9 bases, there was a span of 10 bases. CDR1 and CDR2 from the germline V gene are MNHNS and SASEGT. The CDR3 covers 14 residues. The CDR3 coding sequence is TGTGCCAGCAGTGAAGACCACGAGGGTTCACCCCTCCACTTT. This encodes CASSEDHEGSPLHF.

The gene calls are TRBV11-2 and TRBJ2-3, with D perhaps TRBD2 (5 bases). V gave up 6 bases and J gave up 0 bases, with 22 bases separating them. The V gene's germline CDR1 is SGHAT and CDR2 FQNNGV. This CDR3 region has 18 residues. As DNA, the CDR3 is TGTGCCAGCAGACCCATTAACAGAGGGCACCCTAGCACAGATACGCAGTATTTT. Residues: CASRPINRGHPSTDTQYF.

In its sample, this clone was seen a few times. The chain joins TRBV6-5 to TRBJ2-2; TRBD2 might be the D (5 bases). Germline V gives CDR1 MNHEY, CDR2 SVGAGI. The CDR3 extends over 13 amino acids. V was shortened by 4 bases and J by 6 bases, with 9 bases between the two germline ends. CDR3 sequence: CASSFRRSGELFF. CDR3 nucleotide sequence: TGTGCCAGCAGTTTTAGGAGGTCCGGGGAGCTGTTTTTT.

The gene calls are TRBV18 and TRBJ1-1, with a weak D call TRBD1 (5 bases). Germline assignment: CDR1 KGHSH and CDR2 LQKENI. The V gene lost 3 bases and the J gene lost 4 bases, with 9 bases spanning the gap. The CDR3 covers 13 residues. CDR3 DNA sequence: TGTGCCAGCTCACCGCAGGGTTTCACTGAAGCTTTCTTT. It translates to CASSPQGFTEAFF.

This chain uses TRBV14 with TRBJ2-1, with 8 bases lining up with TRBD2. The CDR3 sequence is 16 residues long. The V and J ends lost 1 base and 5 bases, in that order; junction bases with no gene match: 7. The germline V gene has CDR1 SGHDN and CDR2 FVKESK. For the CDR3, the DNA is TGTGCCAGCAGCCAAGCGGGGGGGTTCCTGGACAATGAGCAGTTCTTC. Its translation: CASSQAGGFLDNEQFF.

A word on this clone: One end of the junction does not line up with germline, which may come from a read error. The J gene is TRBJ2-7, the V gene TRBV13; D is undetermined. CDR3 length: 14 residues. Germline CDR1 and CDR2: PRHDT and FYEKMQ (reference sequence). CDR3 residues: CASSHRVFDNEQHF. The CDR3 region has the DNA TGTGCCAGCAGCCACCGGGTTTTTGATAACGAGCAGCACTTC.

The chain joins TRBV9 to TRBJ1-5, with D perhaps TRBD1 (5 bases). This CDR3 contains 15 residues. CDR1 is SGDLS, CDR2 YYNGEE, per germline. V lost 0 bases and J lost 6, with 13 bases in between. For the CDR3, the DNA is TGTGCCAGCAGCGTAGGGCCACAGGAGGGTCAGCCCCAGCATTTT. Its protein is CASSVGPQEGQPQHF.

This clone appeared a single time. The chain employs TRBV7-9 and TRBJ1-1, with D perhaps TRBD1 (6 bases). The CDR3 spans 13 residues. With 5 bases removed from V and 4 bases from J, the gap between germline ends came to 11 bases. From germline, CDR1 is SEHNR and CDR2 FQNEAQ (reference sequence). The CDR3 bases are TGTGCCAGCAGCCTACAGGGTAGCACTGAAGCTTTCTTT. Amino acid sequence: CASSLQGSTEAFF.